This TCR beta chain derives from a study of PD-L1 blockade in urothelial cancer. Study context: Bladder-origin urothelial cancer in males covered about nine tenths of the roughly 30 patients. Patients had received 0 to 3 prior chemotherapy regimens. At 3 weeks (second dose) and 6 weeks after starting treatment, blood was analyzed. Per blood sample, T cells had a median of roughly 150,000.

Sequencing was performed with immunoSEQ multiplex PCR; in TCRdb, only in-frame clones are kept and a portion is missing. The profile shows about 90,000 clones, around 78% of them singletons. Time point of the sample: peripheral blood 6 weeks after treatment start. Trimming removed 2 bases at V and 4 bases at J, with 14 bases between. Looked up from germline, CDR1 is SEHNR and CDR2 is FQNEAQ (reference sequence). This CDR3 comprises 15 residues. This TCR was sampled from a man aged 70 or older with urothelial cancer. Sample: PBMCs, taken around atezolizumab (anti-PD-L1) treatment. The chain couples TRBV7-9 to TRBJ1-2, with a weak D call TRBD1 (6 bases). The CDR3 reads CASSLRWGGSYGYTF. CDR3 nucleotides: TGTGCCAGCAGCTTAAGGTGGGGGGGCAGCTATGGCTACACCTTC.